This T cell receptor (beta chain) originates from a study of T cell responses to AZD1222 COVID-19 vaccine. TCRdb's copy holds only in-frame clones and misses some; the assay was immunoSEQ multiplex PCR. Of tens of thousands of clones listed, approximately 90% are singletons. This receptor was taken from an adult in good health. The sample was peripheral blood, taken on day 0 of AZD1222 vaccination.

In DNA form, the CDR3 reads TGTGCCAGCAGCTTAGAGATGGGCAGGGTTCCAGACGAGCAGTTCTTC. This translates into CASSLEMGRVPDEQFF. This chain joins TRBV11-2 and TRBJ2-1; D may be TRBD1 (5 bases). V lost 0 bases, J lost 10 bases, and 19 bases lay in between. Germline assignment: CDR1 SGHAT and CDR2 FQNNGV. The CDR3 consists of 16 residues. Variable domain in full (rest from reference TRBV11-2 and TRBJ2-1): EAGVAQSPRYKIIEKRQSVAFWCNPISGHATLYWYQQILGQGPKLLIQFQNNGVVDDSQLPKDRFSAERLKGVDSTLKIQPAKLEDSAVYLCASSLEMGRVPDEQFFGPGTRLTVL.